The clone carrying this T cell receptor (beta chain) occurred a few times. Its antigen is still unknown. In alopecia areata patients, both lesional scalp punch biopsies and peripheral blood were collected. The data were taken from a study of CD8+ T cells in alopecia areata. Overall study results and limits: Elevated clonality characterized lesional scalp relative to normal scalp, particularly in alopecia totalis/universalis. Unlike in mice, where it was clearer, TCR sharing across patients was less clear, possibly HLA-related.

RNA extraction was followed by reverse transcription into cDNA, which acted as the sequencing template. Clones were read by immunoSEQ multiplex PCR, and TCRdb kept only the in-frame ones, dropping some. This table holds approximately 58,000 clones, roughly 40% found once. The CDR3 is made up of 16 amino acids. V dropped 1 base and J dropped 2 bases, with 12 bases sitting between them. CDR1 and CDR2 (germline): SEHNR, FQNEAQ (reference sequence). The clonotype originates from a human donor with alopecia areata. The sequencing input was NKG2D-low CD8+ T cells sorted from blood. The chain couples TRBV7-9 to TRBJ1-5; unclear D gene. The CDR3 here is CASSLVVGKGNQPQHF. CDR3 DNA sequence: TGTGCCAGCAGCTTAGTTGTGGGAAAGGGCAATCAGCCCCAGCATTTT.